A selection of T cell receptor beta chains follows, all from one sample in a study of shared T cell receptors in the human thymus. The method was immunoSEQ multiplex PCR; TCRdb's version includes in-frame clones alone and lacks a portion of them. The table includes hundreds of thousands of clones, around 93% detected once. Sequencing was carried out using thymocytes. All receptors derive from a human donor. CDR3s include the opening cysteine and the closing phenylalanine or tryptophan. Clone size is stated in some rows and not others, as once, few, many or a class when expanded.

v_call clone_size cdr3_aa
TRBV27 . CASSPRGVHYGYTF
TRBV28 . CASSPDGPIYGYTF
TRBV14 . CASSRGLALSTDTQYF
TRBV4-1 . CASSPSGRAGNTGELFF
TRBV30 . CAWNPGGWKEQYF
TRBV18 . CASSPGRGNEQFF
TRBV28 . CASSSPSGRASGEDEQYF
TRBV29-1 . CSVEGKGSTDTQYF
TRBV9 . CASSVLSGRGTYEQYF
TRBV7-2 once CASSFPGPTDTQYF
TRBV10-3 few CASRRTWTSWYTF
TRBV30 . CAWSEQGAREKLFF
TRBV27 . CATASGSTNEKLFF
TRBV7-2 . CASSLSGTSGRAAKNIQYF
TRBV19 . CASRTTGTSAETQYF
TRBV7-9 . CASSIGVKRFVPGELFF
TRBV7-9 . CASRPGLAGGLGSYEQYF
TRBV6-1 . CASSEGGDTGSVSGNTIYF
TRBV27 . CASRTGDVDTQYF
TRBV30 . CAWGWTVETQYF
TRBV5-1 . CASSLVAATTDTQYF
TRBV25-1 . CASSSRRHYGYTF
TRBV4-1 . CASSQDSLTGGITGDEQFF
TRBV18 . CASSRTGTDSYEQYF
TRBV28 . CASTDRGRKNTEAFF
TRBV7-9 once CASSQLSGPRNTEAFF
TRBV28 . CASRPDGPSSYNEQFF
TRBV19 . CASSGRTGYYEQYF
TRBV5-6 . CASSLGWRGNNNEQFF
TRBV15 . CATSRTSGRADRQFF
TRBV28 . CASSSSLAGEVEDCNEQFF
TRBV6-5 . CASGAGFYTDTQYF
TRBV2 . CASRGGLHGYTF
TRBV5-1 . CASSLPSLAGGKDTQYF
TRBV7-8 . CASSPRMWESYINEQFF
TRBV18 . CASSPWWVADTQYF
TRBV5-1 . CASGHNTGELFF
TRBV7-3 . CASSLGLAGVYEQFF
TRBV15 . CATSSGGADIQYF
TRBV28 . CASSNEGRNKIPTFWFYNEQFF
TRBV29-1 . CSVEGTSGPGRTGELFF
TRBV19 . CASGGTDLSDGYTF
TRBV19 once CASSIVRGRSNTEAFF
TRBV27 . CASSCKGSITEAFF
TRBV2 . CASRKGEGLAIGETQYF
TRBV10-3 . CAISGGVAGATYEQYF
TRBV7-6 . CASSIRGGAGVGNEQFF
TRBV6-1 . CASRSATTHTGELFF
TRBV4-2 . CASSQASGSWGEQFF
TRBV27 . CASSRRDRGNSRHF